The rows below give T cell receptor beta chains drawn from one sample of a study of blood T cell repertoires in COVID-19. Sequenced by immunoSEQ multiplex PCR; TCRdb stores in-frame clones only, minus some. The top ten hold 8.6% of the sample, which has about 270,000 clones, over 75% seen once. Sequencing input: peripheral blood. The receptors come from a human donor in a cohort sampled during active COVID-19. Both conserved end residues are part of each CDR3.

J | V | CDR3
TRBJ2-5 | TRBV6-1 | CASSEGVLPQETQYF
TRBJ2-2 | TRBV21-1 | CASSNGLADTGELFF
TRBJ1-5 | TRBV19 | CASSISEATAGNQPQHF
TRBJ1-1 | TRBV7-7 | CASSLGQGFEAFF
TRBJ1-4 | TRBV10-1 | CASSDRGREKLFF
TRBJ2-3 | TRBV28 | CASSSYPGTLTSTDTQYF
TRBJ2-7 | TRBV7-9 | CASSSTRQGSRRQYF
TRBJ2-5 | TRBV3-1/TRBV3-2 | CASSPLLAAGGRETQYF
TRBJ1-2 | TRBV6-5 | CASSYKGGSNYGYTF
TRBJ2-3 | TRBV2 | CASRTGTGKDTQYF
TRBJ2-5 | TRBV29-1 | CSPTSYQETQYF
TRBJ1-2 | TRBV19 | CASSIHAGYTF
TRBJ1-2 | TRBV5-4 | CASRGVRPGTGDQYGYTF
TRBJ1-5 | TRBV5-8 | CASHVIGRNQPQHF
TRBJ2-1 | TRBV5-1 | CASSSLTPGGGGYNEQFF
TRBJ2-2 | TRBV5-1 | CASSLGSGGFTGELFF
TRBJ1-2 | TRBV3-1/TRBV3-2 | CASSQAQINYGYTF
TRBJ2-5 | TRBV7-2 | CASSLELSGSAQETQYF
TRBJ1-4 | TRBV10-2 | CASSELNPGQGSEKLFF
TRBJ2-1 | TRBV28 | CASSFFNLLAGAYNEQFF
TRBJ1-1 | TRBV29-1 | CSVDRRGGRMNTEAFF
TRBJ2-6 | TRBV2 | CASTYRAGTGANVLTF
TRBJ1-6 | TRBV4-2 | CASSSRVSNSPLHF
TRBJ1-5 | TRBV10-3 | CAISEQGDQPQHF
TRBJ1-2 | TRBV27 | CASRLGASYGYTF
TRBJ2-5 | TRBV4-3 | CASSLDRLIRETQYF
TRBJ2-1 | TRBV6-6 | CASSSGTSGYNEQFF
TRBJ2-1 | TRBV19 | CASSIGPGTNEQFF
TRBJ2-3 | TRBV13 | CASSSGSTPDTQYF
TRBJ1-1 | TRBV4-2 | CASSQDRGGTEAFF
TRBJ2-2 | TRBV12-5 | CASGLGLAGNTGELFF
TRBJ2-7 | TRBV4-1 | CASSQEVAGGWEQYF
TRBJ1-4 | TRBV4-3 | CASSRSYGATQGEKLFF
TRBJ2-7 | TRBV6-5 | CASTSPGQASYEQYF
TRBJ1-1 | TRBV3-1/TRBV3-2 | CASSQEGQNLRGLSEAFF
TRBJ2-1 | TRBV18 | CASSPKTSGGYHEQFF
TRBJ1-1 | TRBV12-3/TRBV12-4 | CASIEGGTEAFF
TRBJ2-2 | TRBV18 | CASSPRGGYTGELFF
TRBJ1-2 | TRBV28 | CASIPGQGYYGYTF
TRBJ2-1 | TRBV15 | CATSRDFGQGQGNEQFF
TRBJ1-1 | TRBV7-3 | CASSSSGQMGARAFF
TRBJ2-7 | TRBV5-5 | CASSLVSGITYEQYF
TRBJ2-1 | TRBV29-1 | CSVVWRLAGNEQFF
TRBJ2-1 | TRBV2 | CASLRDRVDNEQFF
TRBJ2-3 | TRBV7-6 | CASSLRAGTASTDTQYF
TRBJ2-3 | TRBV7-2 | CASTLRTSGRADTQYF
TRBJ2-7 | TRBV11-2 | CASRRPGSSYEQYF